This T cell receptor beta chain appears in the sequencing data of a study of cytomegalovirus exposure and HLA in healthy donors. Primers for the PCR totalled 60 Vbeta and 13 Jbeta. Clones were sequenced by immunoSEQ multiplex PCR, and TCRdb holds only the in-frame ones, with some missing. The sample comprises under 70,000 clones, 55% to 85% of which are singletons, and about 35% rests with the top ten. V was pared by 3 bases and J by 0 bases, with 5 bases of the junction left unmatched. The CDR3 has 15 amino acids. CDR1 and CDR2 from the germline V gene are SQVTM and ANQGSEA. The clonotype comes from a man in his forties or fifties in good health and CMV-seropositive. The specimen sequenced was PBMCs. J is TRBJ2-1 and V is TRBV29-1; 7 bases align to TRBD1. In nucleotides, the CDR3 is TGCAGCGTTGAGGGACAGCTAAGCTCCTACAATGAGCAGTTCTTC. Amino acid sequence: CSVEGQLSSYNEQFF.